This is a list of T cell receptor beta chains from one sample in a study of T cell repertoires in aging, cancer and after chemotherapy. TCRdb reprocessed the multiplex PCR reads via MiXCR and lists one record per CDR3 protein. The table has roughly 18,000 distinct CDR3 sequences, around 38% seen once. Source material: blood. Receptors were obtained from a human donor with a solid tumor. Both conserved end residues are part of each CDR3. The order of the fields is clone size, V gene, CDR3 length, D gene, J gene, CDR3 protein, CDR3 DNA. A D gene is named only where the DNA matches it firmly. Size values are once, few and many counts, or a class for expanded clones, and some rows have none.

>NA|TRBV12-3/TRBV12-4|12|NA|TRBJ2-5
CASSFSRSTQYF
TGTGCCAGCAGTTTTTCTAGATCGACCCAGTACTTC
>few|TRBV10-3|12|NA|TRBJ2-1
CAIRSSSNEQFF
TGTGCCATCAGGTCGTCGAGCAATGAGCAGTTCTTC
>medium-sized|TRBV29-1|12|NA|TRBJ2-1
CSVEVLENEQFF
TGCAGCGTTGAAGTCTTGGAGAATGAGCAGTTCTTC
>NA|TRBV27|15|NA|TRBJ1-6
CASSLHSPGNSPLHF
TGTGCCAGCAGTTTACATTCCCCGGGAAATTCACCCCTCCACTTT
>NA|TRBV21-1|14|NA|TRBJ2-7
CASSKVVGDYEQYF
TGTGCCAGCAGCAAAGTGGTAGGGGACTACGAGCAGTACTTC
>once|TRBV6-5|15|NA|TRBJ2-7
CASSYRSLGRYEQYF
TGTGCCAGCAGTTACCGCTCACTAGGACGGTACGAGCAGTACTTC
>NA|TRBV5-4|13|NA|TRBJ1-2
CASSLDRTYGYTF
TGTGCCAGCAGCTTGGACAGAACTTATGGCTACACCTTC
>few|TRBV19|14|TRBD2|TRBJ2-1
CATAGGLHYNEQFF
TGTGCCACGGCGGGGGGGCTCCACTACAATGAGCAGTTCTTC
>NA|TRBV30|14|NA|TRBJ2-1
CAWSTFRSYNEQFF
TGTGCCTGGAGTACGTTCCGCTCCTACAATGAGCAGTTCTTC
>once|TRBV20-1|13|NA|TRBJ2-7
CSVDWPSPYEQYF
TGCAGTGTTGATTGGCCCAGCCCCTACGAGCAGTACTTC
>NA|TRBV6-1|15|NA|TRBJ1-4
CASSAIQGYNEKLFF
TGTGCCAGCAGTGCAATCCAGGGGTACAATGAAAAACTGTTTTTT
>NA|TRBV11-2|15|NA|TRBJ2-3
CASSPGTLHTDTQYF
TGTGCCAGCAGCCCCGGGACTCTCCATACAGATACGCAGTATTTT
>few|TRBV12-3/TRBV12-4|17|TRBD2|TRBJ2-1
CASRDVPNSGRENEQFF
TGTGCCAGCAGAGATGTACCCAATAGCGGGAGGGAGAATGAGCAGTTCTTC
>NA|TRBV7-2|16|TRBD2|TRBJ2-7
CASSLGAAGVTYEQYF
TGTGCCAGCAGCTTAGGAGCAGCGGGGGTTACCTACGAGCAGTACTTC
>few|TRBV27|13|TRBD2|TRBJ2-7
CASSPLLAGEQYF
TGTGCCAGCAGTCCGCTACTAGCGGGGGAGCAGTACTTC
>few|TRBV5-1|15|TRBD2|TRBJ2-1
CASSFTGGSYNEQFF
TGCGCCAGCAGCTTCACGGGAGGATCATACAATGAGCAGTTCTTC
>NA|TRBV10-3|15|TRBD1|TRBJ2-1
CAIRLGTARRDEQFF
TGTGCCATCAGGCTAGGGACAGCGAGACGTGATGAGCAGTTCTTC
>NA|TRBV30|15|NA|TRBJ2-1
CAWSYGRSSYNEQFF
TGTGCCTGGAGTTACGGGCGAAGCTCCTACAATGAGCAGTTCTTC
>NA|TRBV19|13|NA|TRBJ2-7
CASSFGRTYEQYF
TGTGCCAGTAGTTTCGGACGAACTTACGAGCAGTACTTC
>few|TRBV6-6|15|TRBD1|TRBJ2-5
CASSYSDRDTETQYF
TGTGCCAGCAGTTACTCGGACAGGGATACGGAGACCCAGTACTTC
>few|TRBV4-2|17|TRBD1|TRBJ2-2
CASSHKTGTGDTGELFF
TGTGCCAGCAGCCATAAAACCGGGACAGGGGACACCGGGGAGCTGTTTTTT
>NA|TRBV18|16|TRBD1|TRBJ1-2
CASSPSLGQGVKGYTF
TGTGCCAGCTCACCCTCCTTAGGACAGGGGGTGAAAGGCTACACCTTC
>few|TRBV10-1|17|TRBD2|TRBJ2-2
CASSEERGAAVTGELFF
TGCGCCAGCAGTGAGGAGCGGGGGGCGGCGGTGACCGGGGAGCTGTTTTTT
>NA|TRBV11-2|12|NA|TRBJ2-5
CAGGGAVETQYF
TGTGCCGGAGGGGGGGCGGTGGAGACCCAGTACTTC
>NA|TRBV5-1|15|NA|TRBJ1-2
CASSLWAGASYGYTF
TGCGCCAGCAGCTTGTGGGCTGGGGCGAGCTATGGCTACACCTTC
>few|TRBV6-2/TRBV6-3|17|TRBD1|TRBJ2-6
CASSGTEGLSGANVLTF
TGTGCCAGCAGTGGGACAGAGGGTCTCTCTGGGGCCAACGTCCTGACTTTC
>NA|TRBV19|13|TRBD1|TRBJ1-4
CASSGAGGGKLFF
TGTGCCAGTAGCGGCGCAGGGGGCGGAAAACTGTTTTTT
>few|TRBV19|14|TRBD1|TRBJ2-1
CASSLRTGGNEQFF
TGTGCCAGTAGTCTCCGGACAGGGGGCAATGAGCAGTTCTTC
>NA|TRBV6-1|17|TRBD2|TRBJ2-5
CASSATVLAGGLETQYF
TGTGCCAGCAGTGCTACCGTGTTAGCGGGGGGGCTAGAGACCCAGTACTTC
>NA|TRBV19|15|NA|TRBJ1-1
CASSSSNRDNTEAFF
TGTGCCAGTAGTTCGTCCAACAGGGATAACACTGAAGCTTTCTTT
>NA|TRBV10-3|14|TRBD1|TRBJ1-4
CAISPGQSNEKLFF
TGTGCCATCAGTCCGGGACAGTCTAATGAAAAACTGTTTTTT
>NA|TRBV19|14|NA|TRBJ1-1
CASSGGVRDTEAFF
TGTGCCAGTAGTGGAGGGGTCCGGGACACTGAAGCTTTCTTT